This TCR beta chain was sequenced during a study of naive and memory T cell subsets (dated by TCRdb to 2017 to 2019). About the study as a whole: Sorted naive and memory T cell subsets from peripheral blood were analyzed in the study using a UMI-based, open-source pipeline for TCR alpha and beta sequencing. IgG serology results and the functional CMV T cell responses were in complete agreement. RNA was DNase-treated and reverse transcribed with TCR constant-region primers, mostly using SuperScript III. The paper's findings and limits, for the study overall: The abundance of TCRs followed a power law with an exponent that differed between naive and memory subsets yet stayed consistent across the three individuals. Each clonotype was defined as a single alpha or beta chain sequence rather than as a paired alpha/beta receptor. After error correction, only a single occurrence was seen for over 95% of naive TCR sequences, so much steeper abundance distributions were produced than in memory subsets. No ground truth was available to validate the repertoire findings for the naive and memory subsets. A few larger clonotypes were present in naive repertoires, especially CD8 naive repertoires, and these clonotypes were possibly memory cells re-expressing CD45RA. RNA-based TCR counts may be influenced by expression changes linked to T cell activation and differentiation. In both CD4 and CD8 cells, going from naive through CM, EM and EMRA, the Gini index went up while Shannon and inverse Simpson diversity went down.

TCR alpha and beta chain libraries were amplified separately from the second PCR step onward. CMV status of each donor was established by measuring IFNgamma production from CD4+ T cells after fresh PBMCs were stimulated overnight with CMV viral lysate. Using Miltenyi beads, CD4 T cells were first positively selected, and CD8 T cells were then positively selected from the CD4-negative fraction. Cells stained for CD3, CD4, CD8, CD45RA, CD27 and a live/dead dye were sorted on a BD Aria II into four subsets by CD45RA and CD27. A few healthy volunteers provided blood, and each donor's sample was split into CD4 and CD8 T cells and then further divided into four differentiation subsets. Roughly 0.13 L of peripheral blood was collected from each donor, and PBMC were isolated by Ficoll-Paque PLUS density-gradient centrifugation. Sorted cells were lysed in RLT buffer, and RNA was extracted with a Qiagen RNeasy kit and stored at -80°C.

On this clonotype itself: The specificity of this receptor is unknown. Base-call qualities are not available, and no considerably larger clone is one nucleotide away.

The CDR3 runs 16 amino acids, cysteine and phenylalanine included. This entry keeps only the CDR3 DNA: 48 bases, framed from base 1. The CDR1 and CDR2 encoded by the germline V gene are MNHEY and SVGEGT. Germline trimming: 6 bases from V, 6 bases from J; junction bases outside gene matches: 11. To prepare the library, UMI-ligation and nested PCR was applied. The beta constant-region primer was an equimolar mix of two oligonucleotides covering both TRBC1 and TRBC2. Four rounds of PCR were used to amplify ligated cDNA, with nested alpha and beta constant-region primers being used together with the SP2 primer. A single-stranded oligonucleotide containing the SP2 primer and a 12-nucleotide UMI was joined to the 3' end of the cDNA by T4 RNA ligase 1. Incubation of the ligation reaction lasted roughly 20-25 hours at 16 degrees C. To avoid over-amplification, PCR2 was usually performed as a SYBR Green qPCR and halted once a predetermined threshold was reached. All purifications after the first were performed with Agencourt AMPure XP magnetic beads. Libraries were quantified by Qubit and checked on a TapeStation, with a main peak expected near 650 bp. Pooled libraries were sequenced on an Illumina MiSeq with v2 2x251 paired-end kits, typically giving roughly 0.95-2.3 million reads per sample. Each sample library was pooled at approximately 3.7 nM, and about 4.5-7.5% PhiX was included to improve cluster recognition. As for the authors' bioinformatics: Decombinator assigned V and J genes to Demultiplexor-processed FASTQ reads by tag matching, allowing a single base-pair mismatch. By using UMIs, Collapsinator corrected both sequencing errors and the frequency errors caused by PCR heterogeneity. TCRs were translated and CDR3s were extracted from the conserved cysteine to the FGXG phenylalanine by CDR3Translator, with non-productive sequences being flagged. Gini, Shannon entropy and inverse Simpson indices were calculated on repertoires subsampled to equal numbers of UMI-defined TCRs. Power-law fits to clonotype abundance distributions were performed by maximum likelihood within the linear range. On one naive CD8 sample, the pipeline and MIGEC gave similar UMI counts, unique TCR numbers and clonal distributions. In one analysis, naive TCRs also found in any memory subset of the same donor were removed from the naive repertoire. A set of 7,322 CMV-associated CDR3 sequences, compiled from VDJdb and a published dataset, was used to search the repertoires. TCRdb cleaned the public reads at Q25 with fastp, built clones with MiXCR and kept in-frame beta chains. Every distinct CDR3 protein forms one entry, paired with its most common genes and DNA. The V and J calls and clone size are TCRdb's, not the authors'. In this sample the table shows over 110,000 distinct CDR3 sequences, under 25% of which occur a single time. Approximately 0.63% of the sample lies in the top ten.

The chain is assembled from TRBV6-2 or TRBV6-3 and TRBJ1-5; TRBD1 lines up with 10 middle nucleotides. The sample comprised naive CD8+ T cells from blood. Taken with the paper, the label for cell subset or site translates to: naive T cells, CD45RA high CD27+. The TCR was taken from a human donor in good health. The CDR3: CASSPRDWDRGQPQHF. The DNA sequence is as follows: TGTGCCAGCAGCCCAAGAGACTGGGACAGGGGTCAGCCCCAGCATTTT.